This T cell receptor beta chain emerged from a study of liver allograft versus peripheral blood T cells. Overall study context: Transplanted livers and recipients' peripheral blood had their T cell receptor repertoires compared. Findings and caveats of the study: In liver allografts, T cell receptor repertoires reportedly differed from the repertoires found in peripheral blood.

This clonotype qualifies as medium-sized. Its antigen is unknown. The CDR3 length is 16 residues. Trimming removed 6 bases from V and 0 bases from J; junction bases left unmatched: 4. The germline CDR1 and CDR2 sequences are MNHEY and SMNVEV (reference sequence). One entry per CDR3 protein results from TCRdb running MiXCR on the reads. The sample shows about 2,600 distinct CDR3 sequences, about 18% of them seen only once. This TCR came from a human patient who had a liver transplant. Some of the T cells may derive from the graft donor. J is TRBJ2-1 and V is TRBV27; TRBD2 agrees at 11 bases. For the CDR3, the DNA is TGTGCCAGCAGCCCTAGCGGGGGGAGCTCCTACAATGAGCAGTTCTTC. Protein sequence: CASSPSGGSSYNEQFF.